This is a list of T cell receptor beta chains from one sample in a study of CD8+ T cells in alopecia areata. Sequencing was performed with immunoSEQ multiplex PCR; in TCRdb, only in-frame clones are kept and a portion is missing. The sample includes about 120,000 clones, 53% of them seen just once. The sequenced sample was CD4+ T cells sorted from blood, obtained at week 4, from a patient treated with tofacitinib. These receptor sequences come from a human donor with alopecia areata. CDR3s include the opening cysteine and the closing phenylalanine or tryptophan. D genes are given only for firm matches. Clone size is given for some rows only: seen once, a few or many times, or a class if the clone is expanded.

clone_size,j_call,v_call,d_call,cdr3_aa,cdr3_nt
NA,TRBJ1-2,TRBV30,NA,CAWTPGPRYGYTF,TGTGCCTGGACCCCGGGACCGCGCTATGGCTACACCTTC
NA,TRBJ2-1,TRBV7-9,NA,CASSPENEQFF,TGTGCCAGCAGCCCGGAAAATGAGCAGTTCTTC
NA,TRBJ1-2,TRBV30,NA,CAWSVLGRGLDGYTF,TGTGCCTGGAGTGTACTGGGCAGGGGCTTGGATGGCTACACCTTC
NA,TRBJ2-7,TRBV5-1,NA,CASSPDPRDGSYEQYF,TGCGCCAGCAGCCCCGACCCCCGGGACGGATCCTACGAGCAGTACTTC
NA,TRBJ1-3,TRBV5-1,NA,CASSLAWGAGNTIYF,TGCGCCAGCAGCTTGGCTTGGGGAGCTGGAAACACCATATATTTT
NA,TRBJ1-4,TRBV29-1,NA,CSVIRNEKLFF,TGCAGCGTTATACGCAATGAAAAACTGTTTTTT
NA,TRBJ2-7,TRBV29-1,TRBD1,CSVDRGQGLAYEQYF,TGCAGCGTCGACCGGGGACAGGGTTTAGCCTACGAGCAGTACTTC
NA,TRBJ2-7,TRBV4-1,NA,CASSLGDLYEQYF,TGCGCCAGCAGCCTGGGGGATCTCTACGAGCAGTACTTC
NA,TRBJ2-7,TRBV6-5,TRBD2,CASSLKLAGGPWEQYF,TGTGCCAGCAGTTTAAAACTAGCGGGGGGCCCTTGGGAGCAGTACTTC
NA,TRBJ1-2,TRBV10-3,NA,CAIGRGDNPNYGYTF,TGTGCCATCGGTCGGGGGGACAACCCTAACTATGGCTACACCTTC
NA,TRBJ2-7,TRBV4-1,TRBD2,CASSQGILAEILEQYF,TGCGCCAGCAGCCAAGGGATACTAGCGGAAATACTCGAGCAGTACTTC
NA,TRBJ1-5,TRBV5-6,TRBD1,CASSRGRQPQHF,TGTGCCAGCAGCAGGGGGCGACAGCCCCAGCATTTT
NA,TRBJ1-1,TRBV19,NA,CASSIRGTRGTEAFF,TGTGCCAGTAGTATCAGAGGAACTCGGGGGACTGAAGCTTTCTTT
NA,TRBJ2-6,TRBV30,NA,CAWSVVGRLSVLTF,TGTGCCTGGAGTGTGGTAGGACGGCTTTCCGTCCTGACTTTC
NA,TRBJ2-2,TRBV5-1,TRBD2,CASSLNRTSLNTGELFF,TGCGCCAGCAGCTTAAACCGGACTAGCCTAAACACCGGGGAGCTGTTTTTT
few,TRBJ2-6,TRBV30,NA,CAWSAGSSGANVLTF,TGTGCCTGGAGTGCCGGGTCCTCTGGGGCCAACGTCCTGACTTTC
few,TRBJ2-7,TRBV5-5,NA,CASTYGTGEQYF,TGTGCCAGCACCTATGGGACTGGGGAGCAGTACTTC
NA,TRBJ1-5,TRBV7-2,NA,CASSLATGRPQHF,TGTGCCAGCAGCTTAGCGACAGGAAGGCCCCAGCATTTT
NA,TRBJ2-5,TRBV9,TRBD2,CASSPDSAGRGETQYF,TGTGCCAGCAGCCCAGATTCAGCGGGACGGGGAGAGACCCAGTACTTC
once,TRBJ2-3,TRBV29-1,NA,CSEASGTDTQYF,TGCAGCGAAGCTAGCGGCACAGATACGCAGTATTTT
NA,TRBJ2-5,TRBV9,NA,CASSANPGETQYF,TGTGCCAGCAGCGCCAACCCCGGGGAGACCCAGTACTTC
NA,TRBJ1-1,TRBV7-9,NA,CASSLTANTEAFF,TGTGCCAGCAGCCTGACCGCGAACACTGAAGCTTTCTTT
NA,TRBJ2-7,TRBV30,TRBD2,CAWSLGLAGEGEQYF,TGTGCCTGGAGCTTGGGACTAGCGGGAGAGGGCGAGCAGTACTTC
NA,TRBJ2-2,TRBV2,NA,CASSETRHLNTGELFF,TGTGCCAGCAGTGAGACCAGACACCTGAACACCGGGGAGCTGTTTTTT
NA,TRBJ1-1,TRBV13,TRBD1,CASSSLNTGGPNTEAFF,TGTGCCAGCAGCTCATTGAACACAGGGGGACCGAACACTGAAGCTTTCTTT
few,TRBJ2-1,TRBV7-3,NA,CASSLLGGPNEQFF,TGTGCCAGCAGCCTCCTGGGCGGGCCCAATGAGCAGTTCTTC
NA,TRBJ2-7,TRBV6-6,TRBD1,CASSPTGGDEQYF,TGTGCCAGCAGCCCCACAGGGGGCGACGAGCAGTACTTC
NA,TRBJ1-3,TRBV30,NA,CAWSKEAGVSGNTIYF,TGTGCCTGGAGTAAAGAAGCGGGAGTCTCTGGAAACACCATATATTTT
NA,TRBJ2-3,TRBV15,TRBD1,CATSRAGTADTQYF,TGTGCCACCAGCAGAGCCGGGACAGCTGATACGCAGTATTTT
NA,TRBJ1-1,TRBV7-9,NA,CASSLGAGENTEAFF,TGTGCCAGCAGCTTAGGGGCAGGGGAGAACACTGAAGCTTTCTTT
few,TRBJ1-1,TRBV5-6,NA,CASSLNTEAFF,TGTGCCAGCAGCTTGAACACTGAAGCTTTCTTT
few,TRBJ2-1,TRBV4-1,NA,CASSQELRVYGYNEQFF,TGCGCCAGCAGCCAGGAACTCCGGGTCTACGGCTACAATGAGCAGTTCTTC
NA,TRBJ1-5,TRBV7-9,NA,CASSLGSINQPQHF,TGTGCCAGCAGCTTAGGCTCCATCAATCAGCCCCAGCATTTT
few,TRBJ2-3,TRBV11-2,NA,CASSLSQWDTQYF,TGTGCCAGCAGCCTTAGCCAGTGGGATACGCAGTATTTT
few,TRBJ1-6,TRBV19,NA,CASRTTGVNSPLHF,TGTGCCAGTAGAACCACAGGAGTTAATTCACCCCTCCACTTT
NA,TRBJ2-7,TRBV15,TRBD2,CATSSGSGSYEQYF,TGTGCCACCAGCAGTGGGAGCGGGAGTTACGAGCAGTACTTC
once,TRBJ2-7,TRBV29-1,NA,CSVEAGWGTSYEQYF,TGCAGCGTTGAAGCCGGTTGGGGCACCTCCTACGAGCAGTACTTC
NA,TRBJ2-7,TRBV7-6,NA,CASSLDRGFTYEQYF,TGTGCCAGCAGCTTAGATCGGGGATTTACCTACGAGCAGTACTTC
NA,TRBJ1-1,TRBV6-1,NA,CASSELGGTEAFF,TGTGCCAGCAGTGAACTGGGTGGCACTGAAGCTTTCTTT
NA,TRBJ1-5,TRBV6-5,NA,CASSYGSNQPQHF,TGTGCCAGCAGTTACGGTAGCAATCAGCCCCAGCATTTT
NA,TRBJ2-1,TRBV11-2,NA,CASRASRGEQFF,TGTGCCAGCAGGGCCTCGAGGGGTGAGCAGTTCTTC
NA,TRBJ2-7,TRBV18,TRBD2,CASSPGTNEQYF,TGTGCCAGCTCACCAGGGACTAACGAGCAGTACTTC
NA,TRBJ1-2,TRBV29-1,NA,CSVDFANYGYTF,TGCAGCGTTGATTTTGCTAACTATGGCTACACCTTC
few,TRBJ2-3,TRBV5-1,NA,CASSLGQSDTQYF,TGCGCCAGCAGCTTGGGACAGTCAGATACGCAGTATTTT
NA,TRBJ1-1,TRBV4-2,NA,CASSQTGSTEAFF,TGTGCCAGCAGCCAAACAGGGTCGACTGAAGCTTTCTTT